The 18 T cell receptor beta chains given below trace back to one sample, sequenced in a study of blood T cell repertoires in COVID-19 (dated by TCRdb to about 2020). The library was obtained by the immunoSEQ multiplex PCR assay. Sourced from immuneACCESS, this table was stored by TCRdb with only in-frame sequences that have V and J called. A share of the clones is absent; for the studies checked, an unresolved V gene accounts for under half, and the remainder has no known explanation. This sample has 7,900 or so clones in its table, and approximately 84% of those were observed once. The ten most abundant clones make up approximately 30% of the sample. Sequences were obtained from peripheral blood. Every receptor here comes from a human donor in a cohort sampled during active COVID-19.

The chain recombines TRBV6-9 with TRBJ1-5; 7 bases match TRBD1. Germline V lookup: CDR1 MNHGY, CDR2 SVAAGI. V trimming: 5 bases; J trimming: 6 bases; junction bases outside the gene matches: 22. The CDR3 spans 19 residues. The CDR3 nucleotides are TGTGCCAGCAGTCCGACAGGGTGTAGGGGAAAAAATAGTGGTCAGCCCCAGCATTTT. Amino acid sequence: CASSPTGCRGKNSGQPQHF.

The chain is built from TRBV19 and TRBJ1-1; unclear D gene. This CDR3 has 16 amino acids. In germline, CDR1 is LNHDA, CDR2 SQIVND (reference sequence). Between the trimmed V and J ends, which lost 5 bases and 3 bases, there was a span of 19 bases. The CDR3 is CASSPRRRGYYTEAFF. In DNA form, the CDR3 reads TGTGCCAGTAGTCCCCGGAGGAGAGGGTACTACACTGAAGCTTTCTTT.

The genes are TRBV15 and TRBJ2-7; maybe TRBD2 (6 bases). CDR1 and CDR2 from the germline V gene are LNHNV and YYDKDF (reference sequence). Trimming cost V 1 base and J 3 bases, with 19 bases left between them. The CDR3 runs to 17 residues. CDR3 sequence: CATSRVDQGLTYYEQYV. The CDR3 DNA is TGTGCCACCAGCAGAGTCGATCAGGGACTCACCTACTACGAGCAGTACGTC.

The chain couples TRBV30 to TRBJ2-1; TRBD2 matches at 12 bases. CDR3 length: 14 amino acids. V was pared by 2 bases and J by 10 bases, with 6 bases of the junction left unmatched. Germline V lookup: CDR1 GTSNPN, CDR2 SVGIG (reference sequence). CDR3 in DNA: TGTGCCTGGAGTCGACTAGCGGGAGAGGGCGAGCAGTTCTTC. It specifies CAWSRLAGEGEQFF.

This clone was observed a handful of times. The chain has TRBV3-1 (or the pseudogene TRBV3-2) and TRBJ2-2; D might be TRBD1 (6 bases). The CDR3 is 14 amino acids. Trimming removed 4 bases at V and 4 bases at J, with 10 bases between. Looked up from germline, CDR1 is LGHDT and CDR2 is YNNKEL (reference sequence). This chain's CDR3 is CASSPRTATGELFF. The CDR3 DNA is TGTGCCAGCAGCCCGAGGACAGCCACCGGGGAGCTGTTTTTT.

The rearrangement links TRBV30 to TRBJ2-5; D might be TRBD2 (6 bases). The length of the CDR3 is 13 residues. Germline lookup yields CDR1 GTSNPN and CDR2 SVGIG (reference sequence). V dropped 5 bases and J dropped 4 bases, with 14 bases sitting between them. The CDR3 nucleotides are TGTGCCTGGCAGGGAGGCCAAGTAGAGACCCAGTACTTC. Amino acid sequence: CAWQGGQVETQYF.

The V and J genes are TRBV27 and TRBJ1-4; D remains unclear. Germline-derived CDR1 and CDR2 are MNHEY and SMNVEV (reference sequence). The ends were cut back, 4 bases at V and 1 base at J, with 4 bases in the middle. The CDR3 length is 13 residues. The chain's CDR3 is CASSSLTNEKLFF. CDR3 DNA sequence: TGTGCCAGCAGTTCCCTAACTAATGAAAAACTGTTTTTT.

This sequence joins TRBV11-2 and TRBJ2-3, with TRBD2 matching over 7 bases. J gave up 2 bases and V 5 bases, and 10 bases lay outside the gene matches. Germline V CDR1 and CDR2: SGHAT, FQNNGV. The CDR3 sequence is 16 residues long. In DNA, the CDR3 is TGTGCCAGCAGCCCCCCGGGTCTAGCGGACACAGATACGCAGTATTTT. It translates to CASSPPGLADTDTQYF.

This sequence joins TRBV4-1 and TRBJ2-1, with TRBD2 identical over 10 bases. The germline CDR1 and CDR2 sequences are MGHRA and YSYEKL. The CDR3 covers 15 residues. The V segment lost 5 bases and the J segment 3 bases; nucleotides outside the gene matches: 4. In nucleotides, the CDR3 is TGCGCCAGCAGCGAAGCGGGAGGGAACTACAATGAGCAGTTCTTC. The encoded protein is CASSEAGGNYNEQFF.

The gene calls are TRBV7-6 and TRBJ1-6; D gene ambiguous. The length of the CDR3 is 16 residues. Trimming pared 1 base from V and 7 bases from J, leaving 14 bases between. Germline CDR1 reads SGHVS; CDR2 reads FNYEAQ. The CDR3: CASSLGLPGSNSPLHF. The CDR3, as DNA: TGTGCCAGCAGCTTAGGGTTGCCGGGTAGCAATTCACCCCTCCACTTT.

The genes are TRBV5-1 and TRBJ1-6, with 8 bases fitting TRBD1. The V segment lost 4 bases and the J segment 6 bases; nucleotides outside the gene matches: 0. Germline CDR1 is SGHRS and CDR2 is YFSETQ. This CDR3 comprises 13 residues. Here the CDR3 DNA reads TGCGCCAGCAGCGGACAGGGTAATTCACCCCTCCACTTT. Translation: CASSGQGNSPLHF. The entire variable domain, with the rest obtained from reference TRBV5-1 and TRBJ1-6, is as follows: KAGVTQTPRYLIKTRGQQVTLSCSPISGHRSVSWYQQTPGQGLQFLFEYFSETQRNKGNFPGRFSGRQFSNSRSEMNVSTLELGDSALYLCASSGQGNSPLHFGNGTRLTVT.

The chain employs TRBV6-5 and TRBJ2-2; 8 positions match TRBD1. Germline V gives CDR1 MNHEY, CDR2 SVGAGI. V gave up 10 bases and J gave up 7 bases; unmatched junction bases: 14. The CDR3 runs to 15 residues. The CDR3 protein is CATLTGQGVNGELFF. As DNA, the CDR3 is TGTGCCACCCTCACAGGACAGGGAGTGAACGGGGAGCTGTTTTTT.

The genes are TRBV30 and TRBJ2-7; D perhaps matches TRBD1 (6 bases). CDR3 size: 13 residues. Trimming took off 3 bases at V and 3 bases at J, with 12 bases between the two ends. Looked up from germline, CDR1 is GTSNPN and CDR2 is SVGIG (reference sequence). The DNA for the CDR3 is TGTGCCTGGAGCGCTTTGGACAGCTACGAGCAGTACGTC. Its translation is CAWSALDSYEQYV.

The CDR3 sequence is CASSPIAGAQETQYF. CDR3 sequence (DNA): TGTGCCAGTAGTCCAATAGCGGGAGCTCAAGAGACCCAGTACTTC. This sequence joins TRBV19 and TRBJ2-5; 9 positions match TRBD2. Losses at the gene ends were 5 bases for V and 2 bases for J; bases not matched to a gene: 6. This CDR3 has 15 residues. Germline V gives CDR1 LNHDA, CDR2 SQIVND (reference sequence).

This chain links TRBV19 with TRBJ1-5; perhaps TRBD1 as D (6 bases). The germline V gene has CDR1 LNHDA and CDR2 SQIVND (reference sequence). The CDR3 sequence is 17 residues long. The ends were cut back, 2 bases at V and 0 bases at J, with 14 bases in the middle. The DNA of the CDR3 is TGTGCCAGTAGTATAACAGGGCGGGAGTATAGCAATCAGCCCCAGCATTTT. Amino acid sequence: CASSITGREYSNQPQHF. Full variable domain (rest looked up from reference TRBV19 and TRBJ1-5): DGGITQSPKYLFRKEGQNVTLSCEQNLNHDAMYWYRQDPGQGLRLIYYSQIVNDFQKGDIAEGYSVSREKKESFPLTVTSAQKNPTAFYLCASSITGREYSNQPQHFGDGTRLSIL.

The chain combines TRBV30 with TRBJ2-3; possible D gene TRBD1, 5 bases. V was clipped by 7 bases and J by 2 bases, with 10 bases between them. The CDR3 covers 12 residues. The germline CDR1 and CDR2 sequences are GTSNPN and SVGIG (reference sequence). Here the CDR3 reads CASRGYTDTQYF. CDR3 nucleotides: TGTGCCTCTAGGGGATACACAGATACGCAGTATTTT.

The chain employs TRBV5-1 and TRBJ1-5; D is unresolved. This CDR3 spans 13 amino acids. The germline V gene has CDR1 SGHRS and CDR2 YFSETQ. Between the trimmed V and J ends, which lost 2 bases and 1 base, there was a span of 4 bases. CDR3 residues: CASSLASNQPQHF. CDR3 sequence (DNA): TGCGCCAGCAGCTTAGCCAGCAATCAGCCCCAGCATTTT.

This clone appeared a single time. The V and J genes are TRBV4-2 and TRBJ2-3; maybe TRBD2 (5 bases). The germline V gene has CDR1 LGHNA and CDR2 YNFKEQ. There are 15 residues in the CDR3. Trimming stripped 0 bases from V and 8 bases from J, with 15 bases between. CDR3 sequence: CASSQDTVRVATQYF. DNA of the CDR3: TGTGCCAGCAGCCAAGATACCGTGCGGGTCGCTACGCAGTATTTT.